This TCR beta chain was identified during a study of Ad26.COV2.S vaccination and SARS-CoV-2 variants. Overall study: By the intramuscular route, Ad26.COV2.S was given once, or twice 56 days apart. Regarding the study as a whole: Greater spike-specific TCR breadth was seen in vaccine recipients than in placebo recipients. Post-vaccination breadth of spike-specific CD8+ and CD4+ T cell responses was reportedly substantial.

Note on this clone: Its antigen is unidentified.

Treatment in this sample: 19 received Ad26.COV2.S at low or high dose, single or two shots; about 5 received placebo; per-sample allocation not given. After the first vaccine or placebo injection, samples were drawn on day 63. The assay was immunoSEQ multiplex PCR, and TCRdb's table has in-frame clones only and misses some. The sample contains 440,000 or so clones, 80% to 90% of which appear only once. This CDR3 comprises 19 residues. Germline V gene lookup returns CDR1 SEHNR and CDR2 FQNEAQ (reference sequence). The germline V and J ends were trimmed by 5 bases and 0 bases, with 23 bases remaining between them.

The receptor comes from a person aged 18-60 years who received the Ad26.COV2.S COVID-19 vaccine or a placebo. The rearrangement joins TRBV7-9 to TRBJ1-5; TRBD1 is a possible D gene (6 bases). The material sequenced was peripheral blood, taken in a trial of Ad26.COV2.S vaccine versus placebo. Here the CDR3 DNA reads TGTGCCAGCAGCGTGACACAGGGCGGCTTGGGATATAGCAATCAGCCCCAGCATTTT. This translates into CASSVTQGGLGYSNQPQHF.